One sample yielded the 27 T cell receptor beta chains listed below, sequenced in a study of OX40 agonist ivuxolimab in advanced cancers. Library preparation used the immunoSEQ multiplex PCR assay. TCRdb took this table from immuneACCESS and kept in-frame rearrangements with V and J called. Such tables lack part of the clones; where checked against another copy, unresolved V genes explain under half of the gap, and the rest is unexplained. This sample is represented by 50,000 to 65,000 clones; around 84% of them were singletons. The ten largest account for less than 2.5% of the sample. Sample: CD4+ or CD8+ T cells sorted from blood, taken in a trial of the OX40 agonist ivuxolimab. These receptors were obtained from an adult with an advanced solid tumor such as melanoma, head and neck, liver or kidney cancer.

The chain recombines TRBV19 with TRBJ2-2; unclear D gene. This CDR3 has 12 amino acids. CDR1 and CDR2 (germline): LNHDA, SQIVND (reference sequence). The V end was cut by 3 bases, the J end by 4 bases, with 3 bases between. The CDR3 loop reads CASSMGTGELFF. Here the CDR3 DNA reads TGTGCCAGTAGTATGGGCACCGGGGAGCTGTTTTTT.

The chain employs TRBV6-5 and TRBJ2-5; perhaps TRBD1 as D (6 bases). The DNA matches TRBJ2-7 better at its end, which makes the J call doubtful. The length of the CDR3 is 15 residues. The germline CDR1 and CDR2 sequences are MNHEY and SVGAGI. The DNA of the CDR3 is TGTGCCAGCAGTTATCTGGACAGAGTCTCCTACGAGCAGTACTTC. This translates into CASSYLDRVSYEQYF.

The chain joins TRBV2 to TRBJ2-7, with a possible D match to TRBD1 (8 bases). Germline assignment: CDR1 SNHLY and CDR2 FYNNEI. This CDR3 spans 18 amino acids. The V and J ends lost 4 bases and 3 bases respectively, with 25 bases between them. CDR3 loop: CASSGSPHRGGNLYEQYF. In nucleotides, the CDR3 is TGTGCCAGCAGTGGAAGCCCCCACAGGGGGGGAAATCTCTACGAGCAGTACTTC.

V usage is TRBV10-3 and J usage is TRBJ1-5, with D maybe TRBD1 (5 bases). This CDR3 comprises 13 residues. CDR1 is ENHRY, CDR2 SYGVKD, per germline. With 7 bases removed from V and 1 base from J, the gap between germline ends came to 8 bases. The CDR3: CAINDRSNQPQHF. The DNA of the CDR3 is TGTGCCATCAACGACAGAAGCAATCAGCCCCAGCATTTT.

The V and J genes are TRBV11-3 and TRBJ2-7, with a weak D call TRBD1 (5 bases). CDR1 and CDR2 (germline): SGHNT, YENEEA. Deletions cut 2 bases from V and 3 bases from J, with 14 bases between. This CDR3 contains 15 residues. The CDR3 DNA is TGTGCCAGCAGCTTAAGGCAGGGTTCGCGCTACGAGCAGTACTTC. Translation: CASSLRQGSRYEQYF.

The chain links TRBV5-8 to TRBJ1-2; TRBD1 aligns across 9 bases. From germline, CDR1 is SGHTS and CDR2 YDEGEE. This CDR3 is built from 17 residues. Germline trimming cut 3 bases from V and 5 bases from J; bases unmatched to any gene: 14. The chain's CDR3 is CASSSRSGTGNYYGYTF. The CDR3 nucleotides are TGTGCCAGCAGCTCTAGATCCGGGACAGGGAATTATTATGGCTACACCTTC. The full variable domain, completed using reference TRBV5-8 and TRBJ1-2, is EAGVTQSPTHLIKTRGQQATLRCSPISGHTSVYWYQQALGLGLQFLLWYDEGEERNRGNFPPRFSGRQFPNYSSELNVNALELEDSALYLCASSSRSGTGNYYGYTFGSGTRLTVV.

This clone showed up just once. The chain carries TRBV5-1 and TRBJ2-7; a possible D gene is TRBD2 (5 bases). The V gene lost 0 bases and the J gene lost 3 bases, with 7 bases spanning the gap. Germline V CDR1 and CDR2: SGHRS, YFSETQ. The CDR3 is 13 amino acids. CDR3 bases: TGCGCCAGCAGCTTGGCGGGGAACTACGAGCAGTACTTC. Its translation is CASSLAGNYEQYF.

The chain carries TRBV11-3 and TRBJ2-1; 11 bases fit TRBD2. Germline loops: CDR1 SGHNT, CDR2 YENEEA. The CDR3 covers 18 residues. Unmatched junction bases numbered 12, after V lost 5 bases and J lost 3 bases. The CDR3 loop reads CASSPFRSLAGGYNEQFF. The CDR3 coding sequence is TGTGCCAGCAGCCCTTTCCGGTCCCTAGCGGGAGGCTACAATGAGCAGTTCTTC. The complete variable domain, with remaining parts taken from reference TRBV11-3 and TRBJ2-1, reads EAGVVQSPRYKIIEKKQPVAFWCNPISGHNTLYWYLQNLGQGPELLIRYENEEAVDDSQLPKDRFSAERLKGVDSTLKIQPAELGDSAVYLCASSPFRSLAGGYNEQFFGPGTRLTVL.

The rearrangement joins TRBV5-4 to TRBJ2-1; 13 bases align to TRBD2. V shed 4 bases and J 3 bases; nucleotides not matched to a gene: 4. The CDR3 contains 16 residues. CDR1 and CDR2 from the germline V gene are SGHNT and YYREEE (reference sequence). CDR3 coding DNA: TGTGCCAGCAGCCAGGGGACTAGCGGGAACTACAATGAGCAGTTCTTC. It specifies CASSQGTSGNYNEQFF.

V gene TRBV6-5 combines with J gene TRBJ2-7; 7 bases fit TRBD1. Germline CDR1 MNHEY, CDR2 SVGAGI. With V trimmed by 0 bases and J by 3 bases, 5 bases remained unmatched. The CDR3 contains 15 residues. CDR3 DNA sequence: TGTGCCAGCAGTTACTCGACCGGGACAGACTACGAGCAGTACTTC. Its protein product is CASSYSTGTDYEQYF.

This chain joins TRBV5-6 and TRBJ2-1; possible D gene TRBD2, 6 bases. This CDR3 has 15 amino acids. The V end was cut by 0 bases, the J end by 9 bases, with 16 bases between. Germline CDR1 reads SGHDT; CDR2 reads YYEEEE. DNA of the CDR3: TGTGCCAGCAGCTTGGCTGGAGGAGGGCGGAGTGAGCAGTTCTTC. Its translation: CASSLAGGGRSEQFF.

This chain connects TRBV4-1 to TRBJ2-3; 9 bases align to TRBD2. The trim removed 4 bases at V and 4 bases at J, leaving 12 bases unmatched. This CDR3 region has 17 residues. Germline CDR1 reads MGHRA; CDR2 reads YSYEKL. CDR3 in amino acids: CASSPLAVAGGADTQYF. In nucleotides, the CDR3 is TGCGCCAGCAGCCCCTTAGCCGTGGCGGGAGGGGCAGATACGCAGTATTTT.

The V gene is TRBV6-5, the J gene TRBJ1-5; TRBD1 aligns across 7 bases. The V gene end was trimmed by 6 bases and the J gene end by 7 bases; junction bases not matched to a gene: 9. Germline CDR1 and CDR2: MNHEY and SVGAGI. This CDR3 is built from 14 residues. The CDR3 protein is CASRPRTGYQPQHF. CDR3 nucleotide sequence: TGTGCCAGCAGACCCAGGACAGGTTACCAGCCCCAGCATTTT.

The rearrangement joins TRBV25-1 to TRBJ1-2; D might be TRBD1 (5 bases). Per germline, CDR1 MGHDK and CDR2 SYGVNS. V lost 2 bases and J lost 4, with 11 bases in between. The CDR3 is made up of 14 amino acids. CDR3 sequence reads: CASSEPDSLYGYTF. CDR3 coding DNA: TGTGCCAGCAGTGAACCCGACAGCCTCTATGGCTACACCTTC.

This sequence joins TRBV29-1 and TRBJ1-2; D not resolved. Looked up from germline, CDR1 is SQVTM and CDR2 is ANQGSEA. V was cut by 5 bases and J by 5 bases, with 12 bases left in between. The CDR3 covers 12 residues. The CDR3 loop is CSVQEGGYGYTF. In nucleotides, the CDR3 is TGCAGCGTTCAGGAGGGAGGGTATGGCTACACCTTC.

The rearrangement links TRBV5-1 to TRBJ2-5, with TRBD1 matching 8 bases. The CDR3 runs 15 residues. Germline V CDR1 and CDR2: SGHRS, YFSETQ. Losses at the gene ends were 2 bases for V and 4 bases for J; bases not matched to a gene: 7. The DNA of the CDR3 is TGCGCCAGCAGCTTCTCGGGACAGGTTGGAGAGACCCAGTACTTC. It translates to CASSFSGQVGETQYF. Filled out from reference TRBV5-1 and TRBJ2-5, the complete variable domain reads KAGVTQTPRYLIKTRGQQVTLSCSPISGHRSVSWYQQTPGQGLQFLFEYFSETQRNKGNFPGRFSGRQFSNSRSEMNVSTLELGDSALYLCASSFSGQVGETQYFGPGTRLLVL.

J is TRBJ1-6 and V is TRBV18; a possible D gene is TRBD1 (5 bases). Germline V lookup: CDR1 KGHSH, CDR2 LQKENI. Trimming removed 3 bases from V and 6 bases from J, with 21 bases in between. CDR3 length: 18 amino acids. This CDR3 is CASSPTPLGTGINSPLHF. The CDR3 DNA follows: TGTGCCAGCTCACCGACCCCGCTCGGGACGGGGATTAATTCACCCCTCCACTTT.

The chain recombines TRBV30 with TRBJ1-3; 8 bases line up with TRBD1. The junction had 5 bases not matched to a gene; V was cut back by 5 bases and J by 5 bases. Germline V gene lookup returns CDR1 GTSNPN and CDR2 SVGIG (reference sequence). This CDR3 is built from 13 residues. In DNA form, the CDR3 reads TGTGCCTGGGAGCAGGGGGCCCGAAACACCATATATTTT. Residues: CAWEQGARNTIYF.

This chain joins TRBV7-3 and TRBJ2-5, with TRBD1 as a possible D gene (6 bases). The germline V gene encodes CDR1 SGHTA and CDR2 FQGTGA. With 1 base removed from V and 3 bases from J, the gap between germline ends came to 9 bases. This CDR3 has 14 residues. CDR3 sequence (DNA): TGTGCCAGCAGCTTAATAGGGGGTGAAGAGACCCAGTACTTC. Translation gives CASSLIGGEETQYF. The variable domain in full, completed from reference TRBV7-3 and TRBJ2-5, reads GAGVSQTPSNKVTEKGKYVELRCDPISGHTALYWYRQSLGQGPEFLIYFQGTGAADDSGLPNDRFFAVRPEGSVSTLKIQRTERGDSAVYLCASSLIGGEETQYFGPGTRLLVL.

The V and J genes are TRBV5-6 and TRBJ1-4, with TRBD1 matching over 7 bases. V was clipped by 5 bases and J by 2 bases; unmatched bases: 12. Germline V gene data show CDR1 as SGHDT and CDR2 as YYEEEE. The CDR3 is 17 residues long. CDR3 in amino acids: CASRRGPGMGTNEKLFF. The CDR3 DNA reads as TGTGCCAGCAGGAGGGGGCCGGGGATGGGGACTAATGAAAAACTGTTTTTT.

The chain uses TRBV11-3 and TRBJ2-7, with D possibly TRBD1 on 6 matching bases. This CDR3 comprises 13 residues. Germline CDR1 and CDR2: SGHNT and YENEEA. The V end was cut by 1 base, the J end by 6 bases, with 10 bases between. CDR3 nucleotide sequence: TGTGCCAGCAGCTTAGGTACCAGGGGCGAGCAGTACTTC. Amino acid sequence: CASSLGTRGEQYF.

This clone was recorded only once. J is TRBJ1-6 and V is TRBV6-5; D may be TRBD1 (6 bases). CDR1 and CDR2 (germline): MNHEY, SVGAGI. Trimming pared 6 bases from V and 5 bases from J, leaving 11 bases between. The CDR3 has 14 amino acids. The CDR3 protein is CASRRRQDNSPLHF. The DNA of the CDR3 is TGTGCCAGCAGGAGGAGACAGGATAATTCACCCCTCCACTTT.

CDR3 in DNA: TGTGCCAGCAGCTTAATTGGGGAGGTCACCGGGGAGCTGTTTTTT. Translated, it gives CASSLIGEVTGELFF. This chain uses TRBV7-3 with TRBJ2-2; D may be TRBD2 (6 bases). The V gene's germline CDR1 is SGHTA and CDR2 FQGTGA. V lost 1 base and J lost 4, with 10 bases in between. This CDR3 has 15 residues.

V is TRBV11-2 and J is TRBJ2-1; D gene uncertain. CDR3 length: 13 residues. The germline V gene has CDR1 SGHAT and CDR2 FQNNGV. Trimming took 1 base from V and 5 from J, leaving 6 bases between them. The CDR3 loop is CASSLGLDNEQFF. CDR3 nucleotide sequence: TGTGCCAGCAGCTTAGGCCTAGACAATGAGCAGTTCTTC.

The chain couples TRBV30 to TRBJ1-1, with 9 bases aligning to TRBD1. Trimming took 2 bases from V and 10 from J; bases not matched to a gene: 5. Germline V gene lookup returns CDR1 GTSNPN and CDR2 SVGIG (reference sequence). The CDR3 contains 12 residues. In DNA form, the CDR3 reads TGTGCCTGGAGTACGACAGGGGGGAGAGCTTTCTTT. Amino acids: CAWSTTGGRAFF.

This chain links TRBV7-9 with TRBJ1-1; 12 positions match TRBD1. With V trimmed by 3 bases and J by 11 bases, 13 bases remained unmatched. There are 16 residues in the CDR3. Germline V CDR1 and CDR2: SEHNR, FQNEAQ (reference sequence). For the CDR3, the DNA is TGTGCCAGCAGCTTTAGGCCGGGACAGGGGGCGAGTCAGGCTTTCTTT. It translates to CASSFRPGQGASQAFF.

This chain connects TRBV4-3 to TRBJ1-3; D is possibly TRBD1 (6 bases). Germline loops: CDR1 LGHNA, CDR2 YSLEER. V was pared by 5 bases and J by 3 bases, with 11 bases between. The CDR3 runs to 14 residues. CDR3 residues: CASSATGLGNTIYF. The CDR3 bases are TGCGCCAGCAGCGCGACAGGCCTTGGAAACACCATATATTTT.